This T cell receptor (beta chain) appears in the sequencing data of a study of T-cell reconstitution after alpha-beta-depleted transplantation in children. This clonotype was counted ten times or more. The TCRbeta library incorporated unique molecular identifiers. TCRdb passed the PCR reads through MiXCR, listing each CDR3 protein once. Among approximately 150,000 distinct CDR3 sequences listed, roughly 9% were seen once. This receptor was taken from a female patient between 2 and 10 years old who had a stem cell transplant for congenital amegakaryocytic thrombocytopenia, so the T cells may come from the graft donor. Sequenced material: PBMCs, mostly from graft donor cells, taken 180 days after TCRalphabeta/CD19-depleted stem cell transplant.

CDR3 sequence: CASDDRSSGNTIYF. As DNA, the CDR3 is TGTGCCAGCGATGACAGGAGCTCTGGAAACACCATATATTTT. This chain joins TRBV28 and TRBJ1-3, with TRBD1 as a possible D gene (6 bases). Trimming left V 8 bases short and J 0 bases short, with 11 bases between. CDR3 length equals 14 residues. Germline V gene data show CDR1 as MDHEN and CDR2 as SYDVKM.